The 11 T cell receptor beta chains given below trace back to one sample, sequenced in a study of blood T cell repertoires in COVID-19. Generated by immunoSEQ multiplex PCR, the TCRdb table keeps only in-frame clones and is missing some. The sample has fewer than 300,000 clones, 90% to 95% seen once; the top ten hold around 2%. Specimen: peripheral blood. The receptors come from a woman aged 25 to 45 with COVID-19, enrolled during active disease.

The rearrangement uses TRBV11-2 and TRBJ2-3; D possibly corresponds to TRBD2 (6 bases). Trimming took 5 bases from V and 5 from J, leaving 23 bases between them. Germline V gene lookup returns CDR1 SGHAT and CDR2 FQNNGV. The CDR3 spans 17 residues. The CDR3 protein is CASSPVFGGEGLDTQYF. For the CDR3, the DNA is TGTGCCAGCAGCCCCGTGTTCGGAGGGGAAGGGTTAGATACGCAGTATTTT.

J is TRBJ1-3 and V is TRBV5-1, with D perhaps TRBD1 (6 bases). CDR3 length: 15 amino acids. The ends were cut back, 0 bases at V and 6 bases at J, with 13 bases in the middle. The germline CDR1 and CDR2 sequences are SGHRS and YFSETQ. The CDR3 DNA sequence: TGCGCCAGCAGCTTGGGGACAGCAGTTGAAAACACCATATATTTT. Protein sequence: CASSLGTAVENTIYF.

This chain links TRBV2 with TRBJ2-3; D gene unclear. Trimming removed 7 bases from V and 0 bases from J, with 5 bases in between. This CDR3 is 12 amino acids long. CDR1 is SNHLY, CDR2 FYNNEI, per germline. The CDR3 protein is CASTQSTDTQYF. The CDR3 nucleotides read TGTGCCAGCACCCAAAGCACAGATACGCAGTATTTT.

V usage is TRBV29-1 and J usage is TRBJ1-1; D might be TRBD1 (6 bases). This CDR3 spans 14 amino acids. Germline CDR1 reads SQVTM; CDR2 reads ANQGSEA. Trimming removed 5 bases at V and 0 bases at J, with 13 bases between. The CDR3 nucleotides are TGCAGCGTTACCAGGGGCCAGATGAACACTGAAGCTTTCTTT. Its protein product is CSVTRGQMNTEAFF. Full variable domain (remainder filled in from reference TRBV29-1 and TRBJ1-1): SAVISQKPSRDICQRGTSLTIQCQVDSQVTMMFWYRQQPGQSLTLIATANQGSEATYESGFVIDKFPISRPNLTFSTLTVSNMSPEDSSIYLCSVTRGQMNTEAFFGQGTRLTVV.

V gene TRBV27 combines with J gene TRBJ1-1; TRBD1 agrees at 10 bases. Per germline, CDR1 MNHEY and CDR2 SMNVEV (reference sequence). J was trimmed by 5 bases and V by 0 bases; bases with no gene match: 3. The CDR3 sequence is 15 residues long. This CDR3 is CASSLSRTGGTEAFF. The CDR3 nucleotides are TGTGCCAGCAGTTTATCTCGGACAGGGGGGACTGAAGCTTTCTTT.

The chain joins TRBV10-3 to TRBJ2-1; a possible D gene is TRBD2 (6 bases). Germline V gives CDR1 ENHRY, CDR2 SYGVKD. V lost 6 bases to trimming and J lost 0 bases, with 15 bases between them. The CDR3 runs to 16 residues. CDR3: CAIRSQAGSSYNEQFF. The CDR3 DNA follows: TGTGCCATCAGATCCCAAGCGGGCAGCTCCTACAATGAGCAGTTCTTC.

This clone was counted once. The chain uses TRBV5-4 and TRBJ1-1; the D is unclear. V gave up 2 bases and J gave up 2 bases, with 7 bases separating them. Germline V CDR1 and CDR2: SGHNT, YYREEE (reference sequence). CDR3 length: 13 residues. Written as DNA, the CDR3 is TGTGCCAGCAGCTTCCAGATAAACACTGAAGCTTTCTTT. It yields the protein CASSFQINTEAFF.

The CDR3 DNA is TGCAGCGTTGAAGACCACGGGACTCCATCCTACAATGAGCAGTTCTTC. This sequence encodes CSVEDHGTPSYNEQFF. V usage is TRBV29-1 and J usage is TRBJ2-1; perhaps TRBD2 as D (6 bases). The CDR3 covers 16 residues. CDR1 and CDR2 from the germline V gene are SQVTM and ANQGSEA. Trimming shortened V by 0 bases and J by 1 base, and 13 bases separated the two germline ends.

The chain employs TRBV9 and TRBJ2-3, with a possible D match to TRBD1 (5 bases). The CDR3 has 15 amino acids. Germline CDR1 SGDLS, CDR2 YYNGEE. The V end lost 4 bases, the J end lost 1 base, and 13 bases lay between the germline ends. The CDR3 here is CASSLDSRGTDTQYF. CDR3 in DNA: TGTGCCAGCAGCCTAGACAGTCGAGGCACAGATACGCAGTATTTT. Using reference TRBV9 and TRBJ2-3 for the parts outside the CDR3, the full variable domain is DSGVTQTPKHLITATGQRVTLRCSPRSGDLSVYWYQQSLDQGLQFLIQYYNGEERAKGNILERFSAQQFPDLHSELNLSSLELGDSALYFCASSLDSRGTDTQYFGPGTRLTVL.

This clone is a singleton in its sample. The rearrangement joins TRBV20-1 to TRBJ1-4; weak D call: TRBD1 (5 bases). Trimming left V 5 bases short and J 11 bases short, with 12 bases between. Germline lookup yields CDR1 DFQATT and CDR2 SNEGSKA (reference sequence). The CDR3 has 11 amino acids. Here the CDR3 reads CSALPQEKLFF. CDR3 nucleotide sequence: TGCAGTGCTTTACCACAGGAGAAACTGTTTTTT.

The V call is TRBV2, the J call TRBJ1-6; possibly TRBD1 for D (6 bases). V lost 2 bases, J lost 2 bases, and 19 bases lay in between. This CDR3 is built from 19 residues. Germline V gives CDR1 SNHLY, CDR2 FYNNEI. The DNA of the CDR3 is TGTGCCAGCAGTGAATTCCTTAAGGGAGGGGACACCTATAATTCACCCCTCCACTTT. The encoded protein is CASSEFLKGGDTYNSPLHF.